This T cell receptor (beta chain) is drawn from a study of CD8 T cells in Susac syndrome. Study-level information: Sequencing included Susac syndrome patients, about six of them with active disease and fewer than 10 in remission. Patients with Susac syndrome were, at the time of blood collection, therapy-naive, maintained on corticosteroids, or maintained on intravenous immunoglobulin alone.

This clonotype is a singleton in its sample. Random-hexamer reverse transcription was applied to 0.5 to 1 ug RNA. Each CDR3 protein is one row after TCRdb ran MiXCR on the immunoSEQ multiplex PCR reads. The sample includes around 190,000 distinct CDR3 sequences, 85% to 95% of them seen just once. Germline CDR1 and CDR2: SNHLY and FYNNEI. The CDR3 runs to 15 residues. Trimming took 0 bases from V and 7 from J, leaving 10 bases between them. Sequencing of TCR beta drew on CD8+ and CD4+ T cells from blood. The TCR comes from a human donor with Susac syndrome. The chain is built from TRBV2 and TRBJ1-6; no reliable D call. The sample taken for sequencing was CD4+ T cells from PBMCs. In nucleotides, the CDR3 is TGTGCCAGCAGTGAAGCGGTAGGATGGAATTCACCCCTCCACTTT. Translated: CASSEAVGWNSPLHF.